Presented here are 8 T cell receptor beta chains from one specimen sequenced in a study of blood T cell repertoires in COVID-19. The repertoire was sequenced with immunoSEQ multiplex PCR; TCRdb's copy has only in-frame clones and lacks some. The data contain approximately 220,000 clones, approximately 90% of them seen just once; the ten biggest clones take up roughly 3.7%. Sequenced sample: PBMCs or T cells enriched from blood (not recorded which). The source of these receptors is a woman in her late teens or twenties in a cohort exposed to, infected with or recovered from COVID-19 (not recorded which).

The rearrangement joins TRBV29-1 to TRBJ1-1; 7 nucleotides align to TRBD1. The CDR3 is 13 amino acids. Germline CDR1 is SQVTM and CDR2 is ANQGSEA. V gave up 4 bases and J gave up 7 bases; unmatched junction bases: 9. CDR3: CSVVKGGSGEAFF. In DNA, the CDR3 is TGCAGCGTTGTAAAAGGGGGCAGCGGTGAAGCTTTCTTT.

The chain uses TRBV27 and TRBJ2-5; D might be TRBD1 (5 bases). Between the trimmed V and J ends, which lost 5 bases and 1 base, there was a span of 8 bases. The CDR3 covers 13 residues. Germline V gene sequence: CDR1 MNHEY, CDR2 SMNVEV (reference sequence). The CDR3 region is CASSQTVQETQYF. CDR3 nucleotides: TGTGCCAGCAGTCAGACAGTCCAAGAGACCCAGTACTTC.

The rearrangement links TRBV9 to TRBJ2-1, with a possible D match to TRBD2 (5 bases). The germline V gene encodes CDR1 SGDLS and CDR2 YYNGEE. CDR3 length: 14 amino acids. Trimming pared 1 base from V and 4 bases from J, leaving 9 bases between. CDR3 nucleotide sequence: TGTGCCAGCAGCGTAAGCGGCTATTACAATGAGCAGTTCTTC. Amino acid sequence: CASSVSGYYNEQFF.

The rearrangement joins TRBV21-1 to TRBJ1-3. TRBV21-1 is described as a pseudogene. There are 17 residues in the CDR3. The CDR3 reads CASSKATVGRTGNTIYF. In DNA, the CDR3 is TGTGCCAGCAGCAAAGCGACGGTCGGGAGAACTGGAAACACCATATATTTT.

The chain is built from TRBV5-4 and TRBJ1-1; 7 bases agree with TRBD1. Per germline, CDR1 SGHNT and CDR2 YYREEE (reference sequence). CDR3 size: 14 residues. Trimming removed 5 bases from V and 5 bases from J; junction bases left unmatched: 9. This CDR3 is CASRSQGQTTEAFF. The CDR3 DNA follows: TGTGCCAGCAGGTCACAGGGGCAGACTACTGAAGCTTTCTTT. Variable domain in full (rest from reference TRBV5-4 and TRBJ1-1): ETGVTQSPTHLIKTRGQQVTLRCSSQSGHNTVSWYQQALGQGPQFIFQYYREEENGRGNFPPRFSGLQFPNYSSELNVNALELDDSALYLCASRSQGQTTEAFFGQGTRLTVV.

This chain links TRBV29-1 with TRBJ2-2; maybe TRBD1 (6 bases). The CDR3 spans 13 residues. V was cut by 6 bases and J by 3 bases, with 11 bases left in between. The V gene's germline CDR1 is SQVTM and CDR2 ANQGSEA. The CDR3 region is CSVGASHTGELFF. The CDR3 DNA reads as TGCAGCGTGGGGGCCTCGCACACCGGGGAGCTGTTTTTT.

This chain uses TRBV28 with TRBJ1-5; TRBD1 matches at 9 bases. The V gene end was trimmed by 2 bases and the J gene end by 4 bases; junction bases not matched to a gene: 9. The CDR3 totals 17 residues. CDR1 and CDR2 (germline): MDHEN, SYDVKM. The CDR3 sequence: CASSLHAGGQGNQPQHF. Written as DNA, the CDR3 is TGTGCCAGCAGTTTACATGCGGGGGGACAGGGTAATCAGCCCCAGCATTTT.

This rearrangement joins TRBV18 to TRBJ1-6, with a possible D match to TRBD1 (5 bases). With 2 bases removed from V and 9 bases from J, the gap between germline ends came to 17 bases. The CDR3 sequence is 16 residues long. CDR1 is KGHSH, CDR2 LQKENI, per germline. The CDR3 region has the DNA TGTGCCAGCTCACCAAGGGATGGGACTACCGGTTCACCCCTCCACTTT. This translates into CASSPRDGTTGSPLHF.